This entry lists 29 T cell receptor beta chains sequenced from one sample in a study of cytomegalovirus exposure and HLA in healthy donors. It was with 60 Vbeta and 13 Jbeta primers that the PCR ran. TCRdb keeps only in-frame clones here, not all; method: immunoSEQ multiplex PCR. This sample has tens of thousands of clones, with about 70% found just once. Sequences were obtained from PBMCs. The source of these receptors is a man under 40 in good health and CMV-seronegative.

This clone was seen a handful of times. The chain links TRBV15 to TRBJ1-2; D is uncertain. The CDR3 has 13 amino acids. V was pared by 1 base and J by 4 bases, with 7 bases between. CDR1 and CDR2 from the germline V gene are LNHNV and YYDKDF (reference sequence). The CDR3 DNA sequence: TGTGCCACCAGCAGAGTCGGGAGCTATGGCTACACCTTC. It encodes CATSRVGSYGYTF.

This chain links TRBV30 with TRBJ1-2; D is perhaps TRBD1 (5 bases). Germline CDR1 GTSNPN, CDR2 SVGIG (reference sequence). This CDR3 has 15 residues. The V end was cut by 0 bases, the J end by 4 bases, with 15 bases between. The CDR3 DNA is TGTGCCTGGAGTGTACCCGGGGGATCGAGCTATGGCTACACCTTC. This translates into CAWSVPGGSSYGYTF.

Only a few counts were recorded for this clone. The chain has TRBV27 and TRBJ2-3; D perhaps matches TRBD2 (6 bases). This CDR3 contains 16 residues. The V gene's germline CDR1 is MNHEY and CDR2 SMNVEV (reference sequence). Trimming took 6 bases from V and 2 from J, leaving 18 bases between them. CDR3 sequence (DNA): TGTGCCAGCAGCCAGACCTGGGACTCTTCCACAGATACGCAGTATTTT. Its translation: CASSQTWDSSTDTQYF.

The V gene is TRBV4-2, the J gene TRBJ1-2; a weak D match, TRBD1 (5 bases). Per germline, CDR1 LGHNA and CDR2 YNFKEQ. This CDR3 contains 15 residues. Trimming removed 1 base at V and 3 bases at J, with 12 bases between. The CDR3 spells CASSQGISGYYGYTF. In DNA form, the CDR3 reads TGTGCCAGCAGCCAAGGAATTTCAGGGTACTATGGCTACACCTTC.

In its sample, this clone was seen once. The chain uses TRBV7-6 and TRBJ1-1; no definite D call. V lost 2 bases to trimming and J lost 4 bases, with 14 bases between them. Germline V CDR1 and CDR2: SGHVS, FNYEAQ. This CDR3 contains 15 residues. The DNA for the CDR3 is TGTGCCAGCAGCTTAAGTTCTCTGGGGAGCACTGAAGCTTTCTTT. This translates into CASSLSSLGSTEAFF. The full variable domain, completed using reference TRBV7-6 and TRBJ1-1, is GAGVSQSPRYKVTKRGQDVALRCDPISGHVSLYWYRQALGQGPEFLTYFNYEAQQDKSGLPNDRFSAERPEGSISTLTIQRTEQRDSAMYRCASSLSSLGSTEAFFGQGTRLTVV.

The J gene is TRBJ1-2, the V gene TRBV7-9; tentatively, D is TRBD1 (5 bases). This CDR3 comprises 15 residues. Germline CDR1 SEHNR, CDR2 FQNEAQ (reference sequence). The V and J ends lost 5 bases and 8 bases respectively, with 21 bases between them. CDR3 region: CASSPAGVHPQGYTF. The CDR3 bases are TGTGCCAGCAGCCCCGCGGGGGTACACCCTCAGGGCTACACCTTC.

V usage is TRBV10-2 and J usage is TRBJ1-4, with a possible D match to TRBD1 (6 bases). V shed 0 bases and J shed 8 bases, with 13 bases lying between them. The CDR3 length is 15 residues. Germline CDR1 reads WSHSY; CDR2 reads SAAADI. CDR3 nucleotides: TGCGCCAGCAGTGAGTCCCCGGGGACACAAGAAAAACTGTTTTTT. The encoded protein is CASSESPGTQEKLFF.

The chain combines TRBV30 with TRBJ1-5; a weak D match, TRBD1 (5 bases). The CDR3 spans 13 residues. Germline lookup yields CDR1 GTSNPN and CDR2 SVGIG (reference sequence). V gave up 2 bases and J gave up 5 bases, with 10 bases separating them. Here the CDR3 DNA reads TGTGCCTGGAGTATGGGGGGAGATCAGCCCCAGCATTTT. Its protein product is CAWSMGGDQPQHF.

V gene TRBV5-1 combines with J gene TRBJ2-7; D might be TRBD1 (5 bases). The CDR3 length is 13 residues. CDR1 and CDR2 (germline): SGHRS, YFSETQ. Trimming removed 0 bases at V and 4 bases at J, with 8 bases between. The CDR3 loop reads CASSLETEYEQYF. The CDR3 nucleotides are TGCGCCAGCAGCTTGGAGACAGAGTACGAGCAGTACTTC.

The chain combines TRBV30 with TRBJ1-1; the match to TRBD1 covers 7 bases. From germline, CDR1 is GTSNPN and CDR2 SVGIG (reference sequence). The CDR3 runs 13 residues. V lost 5 bases and J lost 4; bases outside the gene matches: 7. CDR3 sequence (DNA): TGTGCCTGGTCTTGTCAGGGGGGCACTGAAGCTTTCTTT. Translated: CAWSCQGGTEAFF.

V and J are TRBV2 and TRBJ1-4, with D perhaps matching TRBD1 (5 bases). The ends were cut back, 1 base at V and 9 bases at J, with 15 bases in the middle. The CDR3 loop spans 15 amino acids. In germline, CDR1 is SNHLY, CDR2 FYNNEI. The CDR3 coding sequence is TGTGCCAGCAGTGAAGATTCTCGGGGGATAAAAAAACTGTTTTTT. This codes for CASSEDSRGIKKLFF.

This clone was seen more than once but under ten times. The CDR3 region has the DNA TGTGCCAGTAGTAACAGGGGGAGGCCCCAAGCTTTCTTT. It is translated as CASSNRGRPQAFF. V is TRBV19 and J is TRBJ1-1; TRBD1 aligns across 8 bases. The V segment lost 4 bases and the J segment 9 bases; nucleotides outside the gene matches: 7. The CDR3 is made up of 13 amino acids. CDR1 and CDR2 from the germline V gene are LNHDA and SQIVND (reference sequence).

The chain links TRBV27 to TRBJ1-2; the match to TRBD1 covers 7 bases. The ends lost 5 bases at V and 7 bases at J; junction bases unmatched: 4. The CDR3 has 12 amino acids. Germline V gene lookup returns CDR1 MNHEY and CDR2 SMNVEV (reference sequence). As DNA, the CDR3 is TGTGCCAGCAGTACGACAGGGTGTGGCTACACCTTC. Translating it yields CASSTTGCGYTF.

This clone was counted a few times. The chain joins TRBV6-5 to TRBJ1-2; 10 bases agree with TRBD1. V gave up 9 bases and J gave up 4 bases; unmatched junction bases: 5. Germline values: CDR1 MNHEY, CDR2 SVGAGI. The CDR3 contains 13 residues. Written as DNA, the CDR3 is TGTGCCAGTAGACAGGGGGCTTCCTATGGCTACACCTTC. Translated: CASRQGASYGYTF.

The chain links TRBV28 to TRBJ1-3; tentative D call: TRBD1 (5 bases). This CDR3 comprises 14 residues. In germline, CDR1 is MDHEN, CDR2 SYDVKM. With 3 bases removed from V and 1 base from J, the gap between germline ends came to 7 bases. The CDR3 spells CASSFPGSGNTIYF. In DNA form, the CDR3 reads TGTGCCAGCAGTTTTCCAGGGTCTGGAAACACCATATATTTT.

This chain links TRBV12-5 with TRBJ1-5; D possibly corresponds to TRBD1 (6 bases). Looked up from germline, CDR1 is LGHNT and CDR2 is FRNRAP. The CDR3 covers 14 residues. V gave up 6 bases and J gave up 4 bases, with 13 bases separating them. The CDR3 DNA reads TGTGCTAGTGGGACCGGACAGCCTAATCAGCCCCAGCATTTT. Protein sequence: CASGTGQPNQPQHF.

The chain employs TRBV15 and TRBJ2-2; 8 bases align to TRBD1. Per the germline V gene, CDR1 is LNHNV and CDR2 is YYDKDF (reference sequence). This CDR3 is built from 15 residues. V shed 5 bases, J shed 4 bases, and the junction held 6 bases outside the gene matches. The CDR3 reads CATSPRTGITGELFF. The CDR3 DNA is TGTGCCACCAGCCCCCGGACAGGGATCACCGGGGAGCTGTTTTTT.

This clone was found a few times. The chain has TRBV30 and TRBJ1-1, with no clear D. V was pared by 0 bases and J by 9 bases, with 14 bases between. This CDR3 has 13 residues. Germline CDR1 GTSNPN, CDR2 SVGIG (reference sequence). Here the CDR3 reads CAWSVSVAGKAFF. The CDR3, as DNA: TGTGCCTGGAGTGTAAGCGTGGCCGGGAAAGCTTTCTTT.

The rearrangement links TRBV27 to TRBJ2-3, with 10 nucleotides matching TRBD1. Losses at the gene ends were 5 bases for V and 3 bases for J; bases not matched to a gene: 5. This CDR3 is built from 15 residues. Germline lookup yields CDR1 MNHEY and CDR2 SMNVEV (reference sequence). The CDR3 coding sequence is TGTGCCAGCAGTCTCGGGACAGGGGTGACAGATACGCAGTATTTT. Translated: CASSLGTGVTDTQYF.

In its sample, this clone was seen once. This rearrangement joins TRBV13 to TRBJ2-7, with 7 bases lining up with TRBD1. The V gene end was trimmed by 5 bases and the J gene end by 4 bases; junction bases not matched to a gene: 14. Germline-derived CDR1 and CDR2 are PRHDT and FYEKMQ (reference sequence). The CDR3 is 16 amino acids. CDR3 sequence (DNA): TGTGCCAGCAGCCCAAATAGGGGACAGCGGTTTTACGAGCAGTACTTC. This sequence encodes CASSPNRGQRFYEQYF. Full variable domain (missing parts from reference TRBV13 and TRBJ2-7): AAGVIQSPRHLIKEKRETATLKCYPIPRHDTVYWYQQGPGQDPQFLISFYEKMQSDKGSIPDRFSAQQFSDYHSELNMSSLELGDSALYFCASSPNRGQRFYEQYFGPGTRLTVT.

This clone was seen a single time. The chain recombines TRBV4-1 with TRBJ1-1, with D possibly being TRBD1 (5 bases). V was trimmed by 3 bases and J by 6 bases, leaving 17 bases between them. Looked up from germline, CDR1 is MGHRA and CDR2 is YSYEKL. The CDR3 loop spans 15 amino acids. DNA for the CDR3: TGCGCCAGCAGCCATCAACCTGCGACAGATGCTGAAGCTTTCTTT. Encoded protein: CASSHQPATDAEAFF.

This chain joins TRBV5-1 and TRBJ1-3, with D possibly matching TRBD1 (5 bases). This CDR3 contains 17 residues. V lost 4 bases to trimming and J lost 0 bases, with 17 bases between them. Looked up from germline, CDR1 is SGHRS and CDR2 is YFSETQ. The CDR3 is CASSQQDPTNSGNTIYF. The CDR3 bases are TGCGCCAGCAGCCAACAGGACCCTACAAACTCTGGAAACACCATATATTTT.

V gene TRBV5-1 combines with J gene TRBJ2-5, with D perhaps matching TRBD2 (6 bases). This CDR3 region has 13 residues. From germline, CDR1 is SGHRS and CDR2 YFSETQ. Trimming took off 6 bases at V and 2 bases at J, with 11 bases between the two ends. The CDR3 here is CASKGLDQETQYF. The CDR3 DNA follows: TGCGCCAGCAAGGGACTTGATCAAGAGACCCAGTACTTC.

J is TRBJ2-3 and V is TRBV11-2; 7 bases map to TRBD2. The germline V gene has CDR1 SGHAT and CDR2 FQNNGV. V was pared by 3 bases and J by 5 bases, with 2 bases of the junction left unmatched. The CDR3 is 13 amino acids. CDR3 amino acids: CASSFAGEDTQYF. CDR3 nucleotide sequence: TGTGCCAGCAGCTTTGCGGGGGAAGATACGCAGTATTTT.

DNA of the CDR3: TGTGCCAGCTCACCGGGACAGGGTGTCTACGAGCAGTACTTC. It encodes CASSPGQGVYEQYF. The rearrangement uses TRBV18 and TRBJ2-7, with 9 bases identical to TRBD1. After removal of 3 bases from V and 3 bases from J, the junction contained 3 bases not matched to a gene. The CDR3 is 14 amino acids. Per germline, CDR1 KGHSH and CDR2 LQKENI.

This clone was found a few times. The V gene is TRBV2, the J gene TRBJ1-4, with 7 positions matching TRBD1. Germline CDR1 reads SNHLY; CDR2 reads FYNNEI. With V trimmed by 6 bases and J by 0 bases, 4 bases remained unmatched. This CDR3 has 15 amino acids. The CDR3 region is CASRLQGATNEKLFF. CDR3 DNA sequence: TGTGCCAGCAGGCTGCAGGGGGCAACTAATGAAAAACTGTTTTTT.

The chain joins TRBV30 to TRBJ2-7, with 9 bases identical to TRBD1. Trimming cost V 1 base and J 5 bases; bases outside gene matches: 3. CDR1 and CDR2 from the germline V gene are GTSNPN and SVGIG (reference sequence). CDR3 size: 13 residues. The CDR3 reads CAWSAGQGHEQYF. The CDR3 DNA follows: TGTGCCTGGAGTGCAGGACAGGGGCACGAGCAGTACTTC.

This chain uses TRBV7-2 with TRBJ1-5, with TRBD1 matching 7 bases. V lost 5 bases, J lost 6 bases, and 7 bases stayed unmatched. The CDR3 is 14 residues long. Germline loops: CDR1 SGHTA, CDR2 FQGNSA. CDR3 protein: CASSLRDRSQPQHF. As DNA, the CDR3 is TGTGCCAGCAGCCTCCGGGACAGAAGTCAGCCCCAGCATTTT.

This rearrangement joins TRBV2 to TRBJ1-1, with no clear D. The CDR3 runs 13 residues. V was shortened by 5 bases and J by 0 bases, with 7 bases between the two germline ends. The germline CDR1 and CDR2 sequences are SNHLY and FYNNEI. The CDR3: CASSFGMNTEAFF. The CDR3, as DNA: TGTGCCAGCAGTTTCGGTATGAACACTGAAGCTTTCTTT. Using reference TRBV2 and TRBJ1-1 for the parts outside the CDR3, the full variable domain is EPEVTQTPSHQVTQMGQEVILRCVPISNHLYFYWYRQILGQKVEFLVSFYNNEISEKSEIFDDQFSVERPDGSNFTLKIRSTKLEDSAMYFCASSFGMNTEAFFGQGTRLTVV.